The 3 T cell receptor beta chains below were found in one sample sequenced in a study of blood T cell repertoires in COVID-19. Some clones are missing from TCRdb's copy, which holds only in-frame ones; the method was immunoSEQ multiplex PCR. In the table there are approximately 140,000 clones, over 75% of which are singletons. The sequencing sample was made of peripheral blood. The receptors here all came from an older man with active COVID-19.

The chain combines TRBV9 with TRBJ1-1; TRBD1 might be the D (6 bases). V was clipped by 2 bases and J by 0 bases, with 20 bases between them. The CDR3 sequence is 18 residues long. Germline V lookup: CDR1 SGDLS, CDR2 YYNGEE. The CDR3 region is CASSVAGAPGPMNTEAFF. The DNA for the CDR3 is TGTGCCAGCAGCGTGGCGGGGGCGCCAGGGCCTATGAACACTGAAGCTTTCTTT.

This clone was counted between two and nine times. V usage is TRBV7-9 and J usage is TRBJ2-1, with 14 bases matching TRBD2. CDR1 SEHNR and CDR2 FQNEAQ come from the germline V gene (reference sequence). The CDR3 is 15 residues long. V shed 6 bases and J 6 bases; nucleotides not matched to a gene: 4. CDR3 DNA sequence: TGTGCCAGCAGTCGGACTAGCGGGAGGATCAATGAGCAGTTCTTC. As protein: CASSRTSGRINEQFF.

The CDR3 nucleotides read TGTGCCAGCAGCCGGGCAGCCACAGATACGCAGTATTTT. Amino acid sequence: CASSRAATDTQYF. This chain links TRBV3-1 (or the pseudogene TRBV3-2) with TRBJ2-3; D gene unclear. The V end was cut by 4 bases, the J end by 2 bases, with 7 bases between. Germline V gene data show CDR1 as LGHDT and CDR2 as YNNKEL (reference sequence). The CDR3 contains 13 residues.